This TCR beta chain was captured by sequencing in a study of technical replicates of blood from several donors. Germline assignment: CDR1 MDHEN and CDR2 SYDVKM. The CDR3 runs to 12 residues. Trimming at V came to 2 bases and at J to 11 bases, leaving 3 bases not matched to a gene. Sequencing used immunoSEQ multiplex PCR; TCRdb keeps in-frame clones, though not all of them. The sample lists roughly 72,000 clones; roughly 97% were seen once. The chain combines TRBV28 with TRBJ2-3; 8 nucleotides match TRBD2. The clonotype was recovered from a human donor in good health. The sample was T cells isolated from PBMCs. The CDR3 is CASSLGLAQQYF. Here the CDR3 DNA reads TGTGCCAGCAGTTTAGGACTAGCTCAGCAGTATTTT.